The source of this TCR beta chain is a study of chemoradiotherapy in HPV16-positive cancers. Looking at the study overall: Candidate HPV-specific clones and shared TCR motifs came from a couple of HPV16-positive patients.

This CDR3 has 16 amino acids. CDR1 is LNHDA, CDR2 SQIVND, per germline (reference sequence). Method: immunoSEQ multiplex PCR; TCRdb's copy keeps in-frame clones and lacks some. The repertoire has approximately 29,000 clones, approximately 88% of them found once; the top ten carry roughly 6%. Points on this clone: The junction shows a germline mismatch at one end, possibly a read error.

This specimen was blood, taken from a patient who underwent chemoradiotherapy. This receptor was identified in a human donor with HPV-associated anogenital cancer. The genes are TRBV19 and TRBJ2-3; 11 bases line up with TRBD2. CDR3 sequence: CASSPRASGGSDTQYF. The CDR3 nucleotides are TGTGCCAGTAGTCCCCGGGCTAGCGGGGGGTCAGACACGCAGTATTTT.